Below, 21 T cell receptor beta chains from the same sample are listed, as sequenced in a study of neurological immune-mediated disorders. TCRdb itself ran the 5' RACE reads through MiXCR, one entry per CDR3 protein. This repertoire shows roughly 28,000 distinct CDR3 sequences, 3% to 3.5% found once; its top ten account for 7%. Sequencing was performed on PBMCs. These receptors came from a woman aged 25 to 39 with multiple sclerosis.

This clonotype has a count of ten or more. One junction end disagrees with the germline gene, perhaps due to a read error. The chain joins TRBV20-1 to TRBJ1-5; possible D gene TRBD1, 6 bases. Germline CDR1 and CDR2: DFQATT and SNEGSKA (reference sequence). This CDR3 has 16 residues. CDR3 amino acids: CSARGGGQFSNQPQNF. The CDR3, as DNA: TGCAGTGCTCGAGGGGGAGGACAATTTAGCAATCAGCCCCAGAATTTT.

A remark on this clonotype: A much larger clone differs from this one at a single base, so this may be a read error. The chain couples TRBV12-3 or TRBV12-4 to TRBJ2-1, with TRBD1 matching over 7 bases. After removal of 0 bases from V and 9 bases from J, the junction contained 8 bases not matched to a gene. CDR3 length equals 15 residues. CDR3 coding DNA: TGTGCCAGCAGTTTAGCCAGGGGGATAGGTAGTGAGCAGTTCTTC. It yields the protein CASSLARGIGSEQFF.

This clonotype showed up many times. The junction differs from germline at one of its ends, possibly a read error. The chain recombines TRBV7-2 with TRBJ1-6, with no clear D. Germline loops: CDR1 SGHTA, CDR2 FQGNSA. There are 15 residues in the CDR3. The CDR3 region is CASSLGSGVYSPLNF. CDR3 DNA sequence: TGTGCCAGCAGCTTAGGTTCTGGGGTATATTCACCCCTCAACTTT.

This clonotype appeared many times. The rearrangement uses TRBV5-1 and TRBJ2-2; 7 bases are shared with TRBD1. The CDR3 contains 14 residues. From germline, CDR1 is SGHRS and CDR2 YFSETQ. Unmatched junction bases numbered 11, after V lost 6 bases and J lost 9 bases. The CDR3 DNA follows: TGCGCCAGCACCGTCGGGGACAGCTCGCGGGAGCTGTTTTTT. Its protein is CASTVGDSSRELFF.

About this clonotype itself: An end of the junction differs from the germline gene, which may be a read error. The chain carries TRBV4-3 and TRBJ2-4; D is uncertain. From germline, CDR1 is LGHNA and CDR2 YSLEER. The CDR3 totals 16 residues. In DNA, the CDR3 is TGCGCCAGCAGCCAAGATTACGGTATAGCCAAAAAAATTCAGTACTTC. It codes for CASSQDYGIAKKIQYF.

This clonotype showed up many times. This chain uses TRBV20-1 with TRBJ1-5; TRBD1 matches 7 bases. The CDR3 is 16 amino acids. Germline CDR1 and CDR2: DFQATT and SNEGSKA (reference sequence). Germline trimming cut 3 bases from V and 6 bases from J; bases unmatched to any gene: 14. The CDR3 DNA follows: TGCAGTGCTAGGAATCCGGGAGGAGGGGGCAGTCAGCCCCAGCATTTT. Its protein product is CSARNPGGGGSQPQHF.

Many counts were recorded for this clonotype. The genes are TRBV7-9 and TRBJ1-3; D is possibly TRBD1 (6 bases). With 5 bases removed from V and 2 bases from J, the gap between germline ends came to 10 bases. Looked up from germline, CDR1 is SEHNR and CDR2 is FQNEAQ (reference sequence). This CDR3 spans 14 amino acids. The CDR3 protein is CASSTRTAGNTIYF. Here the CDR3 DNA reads TGTGCCAGCAGCACGCGGACAGCTGGAAACACCATATATTTT.

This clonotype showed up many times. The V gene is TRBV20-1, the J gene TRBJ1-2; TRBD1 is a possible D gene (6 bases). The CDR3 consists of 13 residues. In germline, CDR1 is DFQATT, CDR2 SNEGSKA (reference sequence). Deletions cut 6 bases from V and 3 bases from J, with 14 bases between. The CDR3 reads CSAATGGDYGYTF. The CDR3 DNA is TGCAGTGCCGCCACGGGGGGCGACTATGGCTACACCTTC.

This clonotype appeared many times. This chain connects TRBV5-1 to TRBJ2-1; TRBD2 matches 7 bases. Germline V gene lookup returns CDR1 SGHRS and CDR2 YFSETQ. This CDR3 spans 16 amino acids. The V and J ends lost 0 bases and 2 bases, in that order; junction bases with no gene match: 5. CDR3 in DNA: TGCGCCAGCAGCTTGGCTGGCGGGAGCCCCTACAATGAGCAGTTCTTC. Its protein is CASSLAGGSPYNEQFF.

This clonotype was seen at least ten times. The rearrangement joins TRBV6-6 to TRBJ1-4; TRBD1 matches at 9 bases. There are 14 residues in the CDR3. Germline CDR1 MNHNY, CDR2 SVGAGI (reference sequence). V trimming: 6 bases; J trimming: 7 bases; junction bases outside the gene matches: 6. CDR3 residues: CASRPTGGGEKLFF. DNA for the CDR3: TGTGCCAGCAGACCCACAGGGGGCGGTGAAAAACTGTTTTTT.

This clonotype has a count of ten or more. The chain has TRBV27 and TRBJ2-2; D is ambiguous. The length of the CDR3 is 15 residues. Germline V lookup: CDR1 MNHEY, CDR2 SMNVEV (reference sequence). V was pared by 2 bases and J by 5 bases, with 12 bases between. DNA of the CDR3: TGTGCCAGCAGTTTAGGAGAACGGTGGACCGGGGAGCTGTTTTTT. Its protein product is CASSLGERWTGELFF.

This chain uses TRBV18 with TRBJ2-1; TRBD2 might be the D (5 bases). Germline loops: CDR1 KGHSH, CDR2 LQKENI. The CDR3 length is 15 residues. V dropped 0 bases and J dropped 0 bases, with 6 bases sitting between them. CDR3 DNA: TGTGCCAGCTCACCACCGGGGAGCTCCTACAATGAGCAGTTCTTC. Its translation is CASSPPGSSYNEQFF.

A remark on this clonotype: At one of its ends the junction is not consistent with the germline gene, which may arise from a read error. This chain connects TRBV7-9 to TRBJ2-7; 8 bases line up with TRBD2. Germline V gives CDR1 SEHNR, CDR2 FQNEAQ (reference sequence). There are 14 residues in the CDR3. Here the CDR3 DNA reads TGTGCCAGTAGCTCCCCCGGGGGGGTCTACGAGCAGTACTTC. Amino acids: CASSSPGGVYEQYF.

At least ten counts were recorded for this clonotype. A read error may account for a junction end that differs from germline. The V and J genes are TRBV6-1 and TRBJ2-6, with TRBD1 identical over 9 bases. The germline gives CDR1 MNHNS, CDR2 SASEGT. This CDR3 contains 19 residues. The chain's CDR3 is CASSEAAPNRGPGANVPTF. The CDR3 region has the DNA TGTGCCAGCAGTGAAGCCGCCCCGAACAGGGGGCCTGGGGCCAACGTCCCGACTTTC.

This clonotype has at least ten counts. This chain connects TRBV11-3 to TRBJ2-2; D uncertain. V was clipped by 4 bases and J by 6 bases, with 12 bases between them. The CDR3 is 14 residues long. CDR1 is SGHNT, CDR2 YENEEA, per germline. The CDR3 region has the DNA TGTGCCAGCAGCTACGCTATCCCCTCCGGGGAGCTGTTTTTT. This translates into CASSYAIPSGELFF.

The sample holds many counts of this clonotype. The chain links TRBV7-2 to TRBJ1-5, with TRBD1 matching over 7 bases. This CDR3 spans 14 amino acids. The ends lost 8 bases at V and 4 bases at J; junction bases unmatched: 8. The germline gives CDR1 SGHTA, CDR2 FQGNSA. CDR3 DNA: TGTGCCAGCTCCCCAGGGGGTTGGAATCAGCCCCAGCATTTT. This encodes CASSPGGWNQPQHF.

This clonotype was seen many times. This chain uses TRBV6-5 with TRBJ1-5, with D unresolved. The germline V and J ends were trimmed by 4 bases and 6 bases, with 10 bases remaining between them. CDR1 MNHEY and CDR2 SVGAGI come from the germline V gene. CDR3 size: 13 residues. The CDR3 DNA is TGTGCCAGCAGTTCCCGACCCAGTCAGCCCCAGCATTTT. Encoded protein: CASSSRPSQPQHF.

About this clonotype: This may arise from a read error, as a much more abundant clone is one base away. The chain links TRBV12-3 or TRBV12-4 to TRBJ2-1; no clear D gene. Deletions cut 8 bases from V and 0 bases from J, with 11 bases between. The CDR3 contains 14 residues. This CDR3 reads CASCLAISYNEQFF. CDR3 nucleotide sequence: TGTGCCAGCTGTCTCGCCATCTCCTACAATGAGCAGTTCTTC.

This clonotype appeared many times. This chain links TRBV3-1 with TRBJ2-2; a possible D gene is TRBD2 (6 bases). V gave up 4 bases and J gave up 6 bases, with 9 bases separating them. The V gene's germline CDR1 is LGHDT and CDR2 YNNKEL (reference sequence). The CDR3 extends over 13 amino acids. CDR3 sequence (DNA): TGTGCCAGCAGCCGACTAGTGTCCGGGGAGCTGTTTTTT. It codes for CASSRLVSGELFF.

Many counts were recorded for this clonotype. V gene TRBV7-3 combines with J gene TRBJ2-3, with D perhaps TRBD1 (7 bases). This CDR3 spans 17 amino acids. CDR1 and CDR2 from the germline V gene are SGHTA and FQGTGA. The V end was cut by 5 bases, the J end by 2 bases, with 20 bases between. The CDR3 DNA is TGTGCCAGCAGCCCCGCGGGACAGATGTCGCTCACAGATACGCAGTATTTT. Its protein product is CASSPAGQMSLTDTQYF.

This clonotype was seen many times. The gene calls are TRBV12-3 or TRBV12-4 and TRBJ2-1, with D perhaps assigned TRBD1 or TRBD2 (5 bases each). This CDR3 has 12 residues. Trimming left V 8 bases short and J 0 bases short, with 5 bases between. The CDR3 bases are TGTGCCAGCGGGGGCTCCTACAATGAGCAGTTCTTC. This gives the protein CASGGSYNEQFF.